The clone carrying this TCR beta chain was seen a single time. These data are taken from a study of blood T cell repertoires in COVID-19. As for the study in general: Samples came from the United States, Italy and Spain, spanning acute and convalescent COVID-19.

Per the germline V gene, CDR1 is SGHKS and CDR2 is YYEKEE (reference sequence). V lost 0 bases and J lost 3; bases outside the gene matches: 15. This CDR3 contains 18 residues. Patients from Seattle were sampled longitudinally, starting during active infection. Method: immunoSEQ multiplex PCR; TCRdb's copy keeps in-frame clones and lacks some. The data hold roughly 310,000 clones, with 85% to 90% observed a single time. The sequencing input was peripheral blood. This receptor was identified in a woman in her 30s with COVID-19, enrolled during active disease. The rearrangement joins TRBV5-5 to TRBJ2-7; 7 bases align to TRBD2. CDR3 coding DNA: TGTGCCAGCAGCTTGGGCCCTCGTTCCAGCGGGGACCTCTACGAGCAGTACTTC. This gives the protein CASSLGPRSSGDLYEQYF.